This T cell receptor beta chain is drawn from a study of neoadjuvant anti-PD-1 for oral cavity cancer. Study findings and constraints: Greater tumor shrinkage accompanied bigger post-treatment sizes of preexisting clones.

Time point noted: after neoadjuvant nivolumab, at surgical resection. The patients had HPV-negative, locally advanced oral cavity squamous cell carcinoma. Trimming stripped 0 bases from V and 1 base from J, with 10 bases between. Germline CDR1 and CDR2: SGHRS and YFSETQ. The CDR3 loop spans 15 amino acids. Note on this clone: Its antigen is unknown.

Sequencing used immunoSEQ multiplex PCR; TCRdb keeps in-frame clones, though not all of them. The sample lists about 37,000 clones, around 40% occurring once. The source is a person between 40 and 80 years old with oral cavity squamous cell carcinoma. This rearrangement joins TRBV5-1 to TRBJ2-5; D ambiguous. The material sequenced was tumor tissue, taken after nivolumab (anti-PD-1) treatment. CDR3 sequence: CASSLDPGAQETQYF. The CDR3 DNA follows: TGCGCCAGCAGCTTGGACCCGGGCGCCCAAGAGACCCAGTACTTC. Full variable domain (outside the CDR3, taken from reference TRBV5-1 and TRBJ2-5): KAGVTQTPRYLIKTRGQQVTLSCSPISGHRSVSWYQQTPGQGLQFLFEYFSETQRNKGNFPGRFSGRQFSNSRSEMNVSTLELGDSALYLCASSLDPGAQETQYFGPGTRLLVL.